Below are 32 T cell receptor beta chains sequenced from a single sample in a study of T cells in Graves' hyperthyroidism and ophthalmopathy. RNA transcripts gave rise to amplified TCR beta CDR3 regions. TCR CDR3 regions were first amplified by RT-PCR with HTBI primers. In TCRdb, the multiplex PCR reads were re-called with MiXCR into one record per CDR3 protein. The data hold about half a million distinct CDR3 sequences, with roughly 20% observed a single time. The material sequenced was blood. The receptors originated from a man in his late teens or twenties with Graves' hyperthyroidism.

In this sample, this clonotype turned up many times. This rearrangement joins TRBV28 to TRBJ2-2, with 9 bases identical to TRBD1. CDR1 MDHEN and CDR2 SYDVKM come from the germline V gene. The V and J ends lost 6 bases and 6 bases, in that order; junction bases with no gene match: 11. The CDR3 runs to 16 residues. For the CDR3, the DNA is TGTGCCAGCAGCGACCTAGGGACAGGGTTATCCGGGGAGCTGTTTTTT. Translation gives CASSDLGTGLSGELFF.

This clonotype showed up many times. The chain combines TRBV20-1 with TRBJ2-7; maybe TRBD1 (5 bases). CDR1 and CDR2 from the germline V gene are DFQATT and SNEGSKA (reference sequence). The V gene lost 0 bases and the J gene lost 6 bases, with 18 bases spanning the gap. This CDR3 comprises 15 residues. CDR3 loop: CSARDEALHRSEQYF. The CDR3 bases are TGCAGTGCTAGAGATGAGGCTTTACACAGGAGCGAGCAGTACTTC.

This clonotype occurred many times. The CDR3 loop is CASTRTGGLNTEAFF. DNA for the CDR3: TGTGCCAGTACTCGGACAGGGGGCCTTAACACTGAAGCTTTCTTT. The chain employs TRBV12-3 or TRBV12-4 and TRBJ1-1; 11 bases fit TRBD1. V shed 9 bases and J 2 bases; nucleotides not matched to a gene: 8. The CDR3 loop spans 15 amino acids.

The J gene is TRBJ1-1, the V gene TRBV12-3 or TRBV12-4; no clear D. The V and J ends lost 3 bases and 1 base respectively, with 6 bases between them. The CDR3 spans 13 residues. The CDR3 is CASSFNSNTEAFF. CDR3 coding DNA: TGTGCCAGCAGTTTTAATTCGAACACTGAAGCTTTCTTT.

This clonotype was counted many times. This CDR3 reads CAWSVDRGQPQHF. CDR3 nucleotide sequence: TGTGCCTGGAGTGTAGACCGAGGTCAGCCCCAGCATTTT. V gene TRBV30 combines with J gene TRBJ1-5, with D hard to call. Germline V gives CDR1 GTSNPN, CDR2 SVGIG (reference sequence). Trimming left V 0 bases short and J 6 bases short, with 9 bases between. The CDR3 is 13 amino acids.

At least ten counts were recorded for this clonotype. This sequence joins TRBV11-2 and TRBJ1-5; D unclear. V was shortened by 0 bases and J by 4 bases, with 13 bases between the two germline ends. The CDR3 loop spans 16 amino acids. Germline V gene lookup returns CDR1 SGHAT and CDR2 FQNNGV. Written as DNA, the CDR3 is TGTGCCAGCAGCTTAGATGCCGAGGGTGGTAATCAGCCCCAGCATTTT. It is translated as CASSLDAEGGNQPQHF.

The chain links TRBV12-3 or TRBV12-4 to TRBJ1-5; D gene unclear. Trimming removed 5 bases at V and 6 bases at J, with 17 bases between. The CDR3 sequence is 15 residues long. The CDR3: CASSPRGTRSQPQHF. The CDR3 bases are TGTGCCAGCAGTCCCCGGGGAACCCGATCTCAGCCCCAGCATTTT.

This clonotype has just a few counts. V gene TRBV6-1 combines with J gene TRBJ2-3; D is perhaps TRBD1 (6 bases). This CDR3 has 15 amino acids. Germline loops: CDR1 MNHNS, CDR2 SASEGT. Trimming left V 5 bases short and J 1 base short, with 13 bases between. CDR3 sequence reads: CASSPPGHGTDTQYF. For the CDR3, the DNA is TGTGCCAGCAGTCCTCCGGGACACGGCACAGATACGCAGTATTTT.

The rearrangement links TRBV4-1 to TRBJ1-2; D is perhaps TRBD1 (6 bases). Germline CDR1 MGHRA, CDR2 YSYEKL. CDR3 size: 16 residues. Trimming cost V 2 bases and J 3 bases, with 16 bases left between them. CDR3 DNA sequence: TGCGCCAGCAGCCAACCCCCGCCAGGGGAGTACTATGGCTACACCTTC. Translated: CASSQPPPGEYYGYTF.

Notes on this clonotype: This likely traces to a read error, being one base from a far larger clone. The rearrangement links TRBV9 to TRBJ2-5; the D is unclear. This CDR3 comprises 11 residues. Looked up from germline, CDR1 is SGDLS and CDR2 is YYNGEE. V lost 9 bases and J 5 bases, leaving 11 bases between the germline ends. In DNA, the CDR3 is TGTGCCATCTCACGGGCGGAGACCCAGTACTTC. Translation: CAISRAETQYF.

This clonotype was detected ten times or more. This sequence joins TRBV29-1 and TRBJ1-3, with a possible D match to TRBD1 (5 bases). The CDR3 is made up of 14 amino acids. Germline V gene sequence: CDR1 SQVTM, CDR2 ANQGSEA. V lost 6 bases, J lost 3 bases, and 15 bases lay in between. The CDR3 region is CSVTGAEGGNTIYF. CDR3 sequence (DNA): TGCAGCGTGACCGGGGCAGAGGGTGGAAACACCATATATTTT. Using reference TRBV29-1 and TRBJ1-3 for the parts outside the CDR3, the full variable domain is SAVISQKPSRDICQRGTSLTIQCQVDSQVTMMFWYRQQPGQSLTLIATANQGSEATYESGFVIDKFPISRPNLTFSTLTVSNMSPEDSSIYLCSVTGAEGGNTIYFGEGSWLTVV.

This clonotype showed up many times. V usage is TRBV28 and J usage is TRBJ2-7; 10 bases align to TRBD1. CDR1 is MDHEN and CDR2 is SYDVKM in the germline V gene. V dropped 6 bases and J dropped 3; count of bases not matched to a gene: 8. This CDR3 region has 15 residues. CDR3 sequence reads: CASRSDRGRVYEQYF. The CDR3, as DNA: TGTGCCAGCAGGTCGGACAGGGGGAGGGTCTACGAGCAGTACTTC.

This clonotype was counted ten times or more. The rearrangement uses TRBV27 and TRBJ1-5; D not certain. CDR1 and CDR2 from the germline V gene are MNHEY and SMNVEV (reference sequence). The CDR3 sequence is 13 residues long. V lost 2 bases and J 2 bases, leaving 4 bases between the germline ends. DNA of the CDR3: TGTGCCAGCAGTTTAGGACGCAATCAGCCCCAGCATTTT. Amino acid sequence: CASSLGRNQPQHF.

This clonotype was picked up many times. The chain uses TRBV19 and TRBJ1-1; 9 nucleotides align to TRBD1. With 4 bases clipped from V and 0 bases from J, the junction kept 3 bases outside the gene matches. Germline V gives CDR1 LNHDA, CDR2 SQIVND (reference sequence). CDR3 size: 15 residues. CDR3: CASSTGQGLNTEAFF. CDR3 DNA: TGTGCCAGTAGTACCGGACAGGGGCTGAACACTGAAGCTTTCTTT.

The rearrangement links TRBV6-1 to TRBJ1-2; the D is unclear. The length of the CDR3 is 11 residues. V was pared by 8 bases and J by 4 bases, with 8 bases between. Germline V gives CDR1 MNHNS, CDR2 SASEGT. The CDR3 loop is CASPTTYGYTF. Here the CDR3 DNA reads TGTGCCAGCCCGACAACCTATGGCTACACCTTC.

This clonotype showed up just a few times. The V gene is TRBV28, the J gene TRBJ2-2, with unresolved D. Germline V gene data show CDR1 as MDHEN and CDR2 as SYDVKM. This CDR3 has 13 amino acids. Trimming took off 3 bases at V and 3 bases at J, with 5 bases between the two ends. The chain's CDR3 is CASSFGYTGELFF. CDR3 nucleotide sequence: TGTGCCAGCAGTTTTGGATACACCGGGGAGCTGTTTTTT.

This clonotype occurred many times. One end of the junction does not line up with germline, which may come from a read error. The chain employs TRBV12-3 or TRBV12-4 and TRBJ1-1; D remains unclear. The CDR3 loop spans 11 amino acids. CDR3 DNA: TGTGCCAGCAGTTCTCGTACGGATGGTCTCTTT. This translates into CASSSRTDGLF.

This clonotype was recorded many times. The chain is built from TRBV16 and TRBJ1-2, with D maybe TRBD1 (5 bases). Germline V gene lookup returns CDR1 KGHSY and CDR2 FQNENV. Trimming removed 5 bases at V and 0 bases at J, with 10 bases between. The CDR3 has 14 residues. CDR3 in amino acids: CASSIGTANYGYTF. In nucleotides, the CDR3 is TGTGCCAGCAGCATTGGGACCGCTAACTATGGCTACACCTTC.

The gene calls are TRBV4-2 and TRBJ2-7, with 9 bases lining up with TRBD1. After removal of 0 bases from V and 5 bases from J, the junction contained 5 bases not matched to a gene. The CDR3 consists of 15 residues. The germline gives CDR1 LGHNA, CDR2 YNFKEQ. The CDR3 DNA sequence: TGTGCCAGCAGCCAAGAGAAGACAGGGGGACACGAGCAGTACTTC. It is translated as CASSQEKTGGHEQYF.

A few counts support this clonotype. The CDR3 spells CASSQTLPESTGGKTEAFF. The CDR3 nucleotides read TGCGCCAGCAGCCAAACCCTACCCGAATCGACAGGGGGGAAGACTGAAGCTTTCTTT. This chain links TRBV4-1 with TRBJ1-1; 9 bases are shared with TRBD1. Trimming at V came to 2 bases and at J to 5 bases, leaving 18 bases not matched to a gene. The CDR3 loop spans 19 amino acids. The germline CDR1 and CDR2 sequences are MGHRA and YSYEKL.

This clonotype has a handful of counts. The chain couples TRBV12-3 or TRBV12-4 to TRBJ2-7, with D possibly being TRBD1 (6 bases). CDR3 size: 16 residues. V was pared by 6 bases and J by 5 bases, with 23 bases between. CDR3 nucleotide sequence: TGTGCCAGCAGCATGGGGCCAGGGGCCCTAGGCCACGAGCAGTACTTC. Its protein is CASSMGPGALGHEQYF.

This clonotype was counted many times. This rearrangement joins TRBV2 to TRBJ1-2; D not resolved. CDR3 size: 11 residues. The germline V and J ends were trimmed by 7 bases and 6 bases, with 9 bases remaining between them. Germline values: CDR1 SNHLY, CDR2 FYNNEI. The CDR3, as DNA: TGTGCCAGCACACGAAGTGATGGCTACACCTTC. Translation: CASTRSDGYTF. The full variable domain, completed using reference TRBV2 and TRBJ1-2, is EPEVTQTPSHQVTQMGQEVILRCVPISNHLYFYWYRQILGQKVEFLVSFYNNEISEKSEIFDDQFSVERPDGSNFTLKIRSTKLEDSAMYFCASTRSDGYTFGSGTRLTVV.

This clonotype came up many times. The genes are TRBV5-4 and TRBJ2-5; 9 bases align to TRBD1. The trim removed 3 bases at V and 5 bases at J, leaving 5 bases unmatched. CDR1 is SGHNT, CDR2 YYREEE, per germline (reference sequence). The CDR3 is 14 residues long. The CDR3 region is CASSWDRVEETQYF. Here the CDR3 DNA reads TGTGCCAGCAGCTGGGACAGGGTTGAGGAGACCCAGTACTTC.

The table lists this clonotype with many counts. This sequence joins TRBV6-1 and TRBJ2-7; 8 bases agree with TRBD2. Germline V CDR1 and CDR2: MNHNS, SASEGT. This CDR3 is 16 amino acids long. Losses at the gene ends were 4 bases for V and 5 bases for J; bases not matched to a gene: 13. The CDR3 here is CASSGKQTSDNNEQYF. The DNA of the CDR3 is TGTGCCAGCAGTGGAAAACAGACTAGCGATAACAACGAGCAGTACTTC.

This clonotype was seen repeatedly, ten times or more. The V call is TRBV10-3, the J call TRBJ2-7; D could derive from TRBD1 or TRBD2 (6 bases each). The CDR3 covers 12 residues. The V and J ends lost 4 bases and 5 bases respectively, with 9 bases between them. CDR1 ENHRY and CDR2 SYGVKD come from the germline V gene. The CDR3 here is CAISGGGHEQYF. The CDR3 coding sequence is TGTGCCATCAGTGGAGGGGGGCACGAGCAGTACTTC.

The rearrangement links TRBV6-1 to TRBJ2-7, with D tentatively TRBD2 (5 bases). The CDR3 extends over 14 amino acids. Per the germline V gene, CDR1 is MNHNS and CDR2 is SASEGT. V lost 2 bases and J lost 0, with 8 bases in between. CDR3 amino acids: CASSETGDSYEQYF. CDR3 bases: TGTGCCAGCAGTGAAACCGGGGACTCCTACGAGCAGTACTTC.

This clonotype was picked up one time. The rearrangement uses TRBV29-1 and TRBJ2-5, with D possibly being TRBD1 or TRBD2 (6 bases each). Trimming took 7 bases from V and 7 from J, leaving 22 bases between them. CDR1 and CDR2 from the germline V gene are SQVTM and ANQGSEA. The CDR3 is made up of 14 amino acids. CDR3 amino acids: CSGEGGLTSGTQYF. As DNA, the CDR3 is TGCAGCGGAGAAGGGGGGCTCACCAGTGGGACCCAGTACTTC. The variable domain in full, with the rest retrieved from reference TRBV29-1 and TRBJ2-5, is SAVISQKPSRDICQRGTSLTIQCQVDSQVTMMFWYRQQPGQSLTLIATANQGSEATYESGFVIDKFPISRPNLTFSTLTVSNMSPEDSSIYLCSGEGGLTSGTQYFGPGTRLLVL.

This clonotype was recorded a few times. The rearrangement joins TRBV19 to TRBJ2-4; 8 bases align to TRBD1. This CDR3 is 16 amino acids long. Germline values: CDR1 LNHDA, CDR2 SQIVND (reference sequence). The trim removed 3 bases at V and 3 bases at J, leaving 7 bases unmatched. The CDR3 region is CASSIDPGTGKNIQYF. The CDR3 nucleotides are TGTGCCAGTAGTATCGATCCCGGGACAGGCAAAAACATTCAGTACTTC.

V and J are TRBV24-1 and TRBJ1-1; D unclear. CDR1 and CDR2 (germline): KGHDR, SFDVKD. CDR3 length: 13 amino acids. Trimming took off 1 base at V and 6 bases at J, with 8 bases between the two ends. CDR3: CATSDFLGSEAFF. For the CDR3, the DNA is TGTGCCACCAGTGATTTTTTAGGGTCTGAAGCTTTCTTT.

The chain combines TRBV4-1 with TRBJ2-3; D assignment may be TRBD1 or TRBD2 (5 bases each). CDR3 size: 16 residues. Germline V gene data show CDR1 as MGHRA and CDR2 as YSYEKL. Trimming pared 4 bases from V and 0 bases from J, leaving 14 bases between. The CDR3 is CASSPGLRTSTDTQYF. CDR3 DNA: TGCGCCAGCAGCCCGGGGCTACGGACTAGCACAGATACGCAGTATTTT.

The V gene is TRBV25-1, the J gene TRBJ1-4, with TRBD1 matching over 9 bases. V was pared by 6 bases and J by 7 bases, with 9 bases of the junction left unmatched. Germline assignment: CDR1 MGHDK and CDR2 SYGVNS. This CDR3 has 15 residues. This CDR3 reads CASRPGTGRSEKLFF. For the CDR3, the DNA is TGTGCCAGCAGACCTGGGACAGGGAGGAGTGAAAAACTGTTTTTT.

This chain joins TRBV6-5 and TRBJ2-2; 10 bases are a match to TRBD2. CDR3 size: 16 residues. The V and J ends lost 3 bases and 5 bases, in that order; junction bases with no gene match: 6. Germline V gene sequence: CDR1 MNHEY, CDR2 SVGAGI. In DNA form, the CDR3 reads TGTGCCAGCAGTTATGAACTAGCGGGGCTAACCGGGGAGCTGTTTTTT. Amino acids: CASSYELAGLTGELFF.